Shown below are 24 T cell receptor beta chains from a single sample sequenced in a study of OX40 agonist ivuxolimab in advanced cancers. The method behind the library was the immunoSEQ multiplex PCR assay. Sourced from immuneACCESS, this table was stored by TCRdb with only in-frame sequences that have V and J called. A share of the clones is absent; for the studies checked, an unresolved V gene accounts for under half, and the remainder has no known explanation. The sample table records 35,000 to 45,000 clones; more than 75% of these occur just once. The top ten constitute roughly a quarter of the sample. Here the sequenced sample was CD4+ or CD8+ T cells sorted from blood, taken in a trial of the OX40 agonist ivuxolimab. These receptors were obtained from an adult with an advanced solid tumor such as melanoma, head and neck, liver or kidney cancer.

The chain couples TRBV19 to TRBJ2-5; 12 positions match TRBD2. The CDR3 is made up of 14 amino acids. V trimming: 6 bases; J trimming: 5 bases; junction bases outside the gene matches: 4. The germline V gene has CDR1 LNHDA and CDR2 SQIVND (reference sequence). As DNA, the CDR3 is TGTGCCAGTAGGAGGACTAGCGGGGAGGAGACCCAGTACTTC. This encodes CASRRTSGEETQYF.

The chain employs TRBV27 and TRBJ2-2; 10 nucleotides match TRBD2. The ends lost 5 bases at V and 4 bases at J; junction bases unmatched: 7. Germline CDR1 is MNHEY and CDR2 is SMNVEV (reference sequence). The CDR3 loop spans 16 amino acids. In nucleotides, the CDR3 is TGTGCCAGCAGTCAGAGCGGGGGGGAAACCACCGGGGAGCTGTTTTTT. It codes for CASSQSGGETTGELFF.

This clone was observed a few times. The chain recombines TRBV10-1 with TRBJ2-7; D gene ambiguous. The CDR3 sequence is 12 residues long. Between the trimmed V and J ends, which lost 2 bases and 2 bases, there was a span of 4 bases. Germline lookup yields CDR1 WNHNN and CDR2 SYGVQD (reference sequence). DNA for the CDR3: TGCGCCAGCAGTGAGGGGCCCTACGAGCAGTACTTC. The encoded protein is CASSEGPYEQYF.

The chain employs TRBV6-5 and TRBJ1-4, with 7 bases fitting TRBD1. Trimming at V came to 4 bases and at J to 3 bases, leaving 5 bases not matched to a gene. The CDR3 consists of 15 residues. From germline, CDR1 is MNHEY and CDR2 SVGAGI. CDR3 amino acids: CASSSRRGANEKLFF. The CDR3 DNA reads as TGTGCCAGCAGTTCCCGCAGGGGGGCTAATGAAAAACTGTTTTTT.

The chain combines TRBV6-1 with TRBJ2-7, with D unresolved. There are 13 residues in the CDR3. Between the trimmed V and J ends, which lost 2 bases and 4 bases, there was a span of 9 bases. Looked up from germline, CDR1 is MNHNS and CDR2 is SASEGT. The CDR3 region is CASSENMAYEQYV. Written as DNA, the CDR3 is TGTGCCAGCAGTGAAAATATGGCGTACGAGCAGTACGTC.

The chain employs TRBV9 and TRBJ1-1; perhaps TRBD1 as D (5 bases). Trimming took off 0 bases at V and 7 bases at J, with 10 bases between the two ends. The CDR3 contains 13 residues. The germline V gene encodes CDR1 SGDLS and CDR2 YYNGEE. The CDR3 DNA is TGTGCCAGCAGCGTAGACCAGGGCCATGAAGCTTTCTTT. This translates into CASSVDQGHEAFF.

The chain recombines TRBV27 with TRBJ2-7; no clear D. Germline V gene data show CDR1 as MNHEY and CDR2 as SMNVEV (reference sequence). V shed 2 bases and J shed 0 bases, with 5 bases lying between them. This CDR3 has 13 amino acids. The CDR3 sequence is CASSLQPSYEQYF. As DNA, the CDR3 is TGTGCCAGCAGTTTACAACCCTCCTACGAGCAGTACTTC.

V gene TRBV4-2 combines with J gene TRBJ1-2, with 9 bases that match TRBD1. Per the germline V gene, CDR1 is LGHNA and CDR2 is YNFKEQ. This CDR3 region has 19 residues. J was trimmed by 4 bases and V by 0 bases; bases with no gene match: 15. CDR3 DNA: TGTGCCAGCAGCCAAGAATTTCGTGGTTTGGGACAGGGTCCCTATGGCTACACCTTC. As protein: CASSQEFRGLGQGPYGYTF.

V gene TRBV5-1 combines with J gene TRBJ1-2; possibly TRBD1 for D (6 bases). V was pared by 4 bases and J by 3 bases, with 13 bases between. The CDR3 is 14 amino acids. Germline loops: CDR1 SGHRS, CDR2 YFSETQ. The CDR3 DNA follows: TGCGCCAGCAGCCCGGAGGGGGGAGACTATGGCTACACCTTC. This sequence encodes CASSPEGGDYGYTF.

CDR3 nucleotide sequence: TGTGCCAGCTCACCAAAGGAGGGCCGAAAAGAGACCCAGTACTTC. Residues: CASSPKEGRKETQYF. The rearrangement joins TRBV18 to TRBJ2-5, with D perhaps TRBD2 (6 bases). Trimming took 2 bases from V and 3 from J, leaving 13 bases between them. Germline lookup yields CDR1 KGHSH and CDR2 LQKENI. The CDR3 is 15 residues long. The full variable domain, its missing parts supplied by reference TRBV18 and TRBJ2-5, is NAGVMQNPRHLVRRRGQEARLRCSPMKGHSHVYWYRQLPEEGLKFMVYLQKENIIDESGMPKERFSAEFPKEGPSILRIQQVVRGDSAAYFCASSPKEGRKETQYFGPGTRLLVL.

The J gene is TRBJ1-6, the V gene TRBV7-9, with unresolved D. The CDR3 has 13 residues. V lost 5 bases to trimming and J lost 10 bases, with 12 bases between them. CDR1 is SEHNR, CDR2 FQNEAQ, per germline (reference sequence). The CDR3 DNA is TGTGCCAGCAGCCATTCCCCCTCGTCACCCCTCCACTTT. Translation gives CASSHSPSSPLHF.

The chain recombines TRBV29-1 with TRBJ1-1; D is possibly TRBD1 (5 bases). The germline V and J ends were trimmed by 3 bases and 4 bases, with 18 bases remaining between them. Germline V gene sequence: CDR1 SQVTM, CDR2 ANQGSEA. This CDR3 region has 15 residues. CDR3 in DNA: TGCAGCGTTGAGAGGAGCACGGGGCGTGGCACTGAAGCTTTCTTT. Its protein is CSVERSTGRGTEAFF.

The V gene is TRBV27, the J gene TRBJ2-5; TRBD1 matches at 8 bases. After removal of 5 bases from V and 4 bases from J, the junction contained 6 bases not matched to a gene. This CDR3 is built from 14 residues. The germline V gene has CDR1 MNHEY and CDR2 SMNVEV (reference sequence). CDR3 nucleotide sequence: TGTGCCAGCAGTGGGGGACAGGCGAGAGAGACCCAGTACTTC. Amino acids: CASSGGQARETQYF.

The chain combines TRBV5-1 with TRBJ2-3, with TRBD2 matching 9 bases. Germline loops: CDR1 SGHRS, CDR2 YFSETQ. The trim removed 5 bases at V and 1 base at J, leaving 5 bases unmatched. The length of the CDR3 is 15 residues. The CDR3 is CASRGQRGGTDTQYF. The CDR3 nucleotides are TGCGCCAGCAGAGGTCAGCGGGGGGGCACAGATACGCAGTATTTT.

This clone was observed a few times. V is TRBV7-9 and J is TRBJ1-5; possibly TRBD1 for D (6 bases). The CDR3 is made up of 15 amino acids. The V gene's germline CDR1 is SEHNR and CDR2 FQNEAQ (reference sequence). The V end lost 8 bases, the J end lost 3 bases, and 17 bases lay between the germline ends. CDR3 amino acids: CASCAGAGVNQPQHF. The CDR3 region has the DNA TGTGCCAGCTGTGCGGGGGCGGGGGTCAATCAGCCCCAGCATTTT.

The chain uses TRBV7-9 and TRBJ1-2, with D tentatively TRBD1 (5 bases). V was clipped by 1 base and J by 6 bases, with 15 bases between them. The CDR3 length is 15 residues. Germline V gives CDR1 SEHNR, CDR2 FQNEAQ (reference sequence). CDR3 in amino acids: CASSLVSRVWDGYTF. The CDR3 DNA reads TGTGCCAGCAGCTTAGTGTCCAGGGTTTGGGATGGCTACACCTTC.

On this clone itself: This same CDR3 is encoded by further DNA sequences in the sample. The rearrangement joins TRBV29-1 to TRBJ2-7; 7 bases map to TRBD1. Germline lookup yields CDR1 SQVTM and CDR2 ANQGSEA. The V and J ends lost 6 bases and 2 bases, in that order; junction bases with no gene match: 10. CDR3 size: 14 residues. The CDR3 loop is CSVGRQGGTYEQYF. CDR3 coding DNA: TGCAGCGTAGGCAGACAGGGTGGAACCTACGAGCAGTACTTC.

This rearrangement joins TRBV5-1 to TRBJ2-2; 9 bases align to TRBD1. J gave up 3 bases and V 3 bases, and 6 bases lay outside the gene matches. Per the germline V gene, CDR1 is SGHRS and CDR2 is YFSETQ. The CDR3 runs 16 residues. The CDR3 DNA reads TGCGCCAGCAGCTACGGGACAGGGTCCGACACCGGGGAGCTGTTTTTT. Translation gives CASSYGTGSDTGELFF.

This clone was detected a few times. This same CDR3 is encoded by further DNA sequences in the sample. V is TRBV14 and J is TRBJ1-1, with D unclear. Germline values: CDR1 SGHDN, CDR2 FVKESK. This CDR3 has 12 amino acids. Trimming took 6 bases from V and 7 from J, leaving 12 bases between them. In DNA form, the CDR3 reads TGTGCCAGCAGAAACTTAGGTGGTGAAGCTTTCTTT. Its protein product is CASRNLGGEAFF.

This sequence joins TRBV9 and TRBJ1-1; D might be TRBD1 (6 bases). The CDR3 loop spans 15 amino acids. CDR1 SGDLS and CDR2 YYNGEE come from the germline V gene. Trimming pared 4 bases from V and 1 base from J, leaving 14 bases between. CDR3 residues: CASSSGGKGNTEAFF. CDR3 coding DNA: TGTGCCAGCAGCTCCGGGGGCAAGGGGAACACTGAAGCTTTCTTT.

The V and J genes are TRBV5-8 and TRBJ2-4, with D possibly TRBD1 on 6 matching bases. Germline lookup yields CDR1 SGHTS and CDR2 YDEGEE. The CDR3 runs 12 residues. Trimming removed 4 bases from V and 8 bases from J, with 10 bases in between. The CDR3 reads CASSTQGDIQYF. DNA of the CDR3: TGTGCCAGCAGCACACAGGGTGACATTCAGTACTTC.

V usage is TRBV7-9 and J usage is TRBJ1-2, with D possibly matching TRBD1 (6 bases). The CDR3 is 13 residues long. V gave up 5 bases and J gave up 8 bases, with 15 bases separating them. Germline CDR1 and CDR2: SEHNR and FQNEAQ (reference sequence). The CDR3 loop reads CASSSSRGGGYTF. CDR3 bases: TGTGCCAGCAGCAGCTCCAGGGGTGGGGGCTACACCTTC. Full variable domain (remainder filled in from reference TRBV7-9 and TRBJ1-2): DTGVSQNPRHKITKRGQNVTFRCDPISEHNRLYWYRQTLGQGPEFLTYFQNEAQLEKSRLLSDRFSAERPKGSFSTLEIQRTEQGDSAMYLCASSSSRGGGYTFGSGTRLTVV.

The gene calls are TRBV6-6 and TRBJ2-3; 8 positions match TRBD1. The V and J ends lost 6 bases and 0 bases, in that order; junction bases with no gene match: 5. Germline CDR1 is MNHNY and CDR2 is SVGAGI (reference sequence). The CDR3 consists of 15 residues. CDR3 amino acids: CASSPRQGSTDTQYF. The CDR3 region has the DNA TGTGCCAGCAGCCCCCGACAGGGGAGCACAGATACGCAGTATTTT.

The V and J genes are TRBV5-6 and TRBJ1-3, with D possibly TRBD1 on 6 matching bases. The germline CDR1 and CDR2 sequences are SGHDT and YYEEEE. Trimming took 2 bases from V and 0 from J, leaving 9 bases between them. The CDR3 runs 15 residues. The DNA of the CDR3 is TGTGCCAGCAGCTTTCAGGGGCGCTCTGGAAACACCATATATTTT. This gives the protein CASSFQGRSGNTIYF. Looking up the rest from reference TRBV5-6 and TRBJ1-3 gives the full variable domain: DAGVTQSPTHLIKTRGQQVTLRCSPKSGHDTVSWYQQALGQGPQFIFQYYEEEERQRGNFPDRFSGHQFPNYSSELNVNALLLGDSALYLCASSFQGRSGNTIYFGEGSWLTVV.